The rows below give T cell receptor beta chains drawn from one sample of a study of T cells expressing NK-cell markers. TCRdb re-called the 5' RACE reads, yielding one record per CDR3 amino acid sequence without DNA. Here the sample table reports around 260,000 distinct CDR3 sequences. The sample taken for sequencing was blood T cells: a sorted CD56 or NKG2C T cell subset, CD4+ or CD8+ T cells, or bulk PBMC T cells (not recorded which). These TCRs come from a woman aged 18 to 75 in good health. CDR3s include the opening cysteine and the closing phenylalanine or tryptophan. The order of the fields is J gene, V gene, CDR3 protein.

J: TRBJ1-6
V: TRBV2
CDR3: CASDDRGYNSPLHF

J: TRBJ1-2
V: TRBV12-3/TRBV12-4
CDR3: CASSQGLYGYTF

J: TRBJ1-2
V: TRBV30
CDR3: CAWSGPGAQGGNYGYTF

J: TRBJ2-1
V: TRBV27
CDR3: CASSQTVGLAAQFF

J: TRBJ2-7
V: TRBV4-3
CDR3: CASSQTGGDEQYF

J: TRBJ1-1
V: TRBV29-1
CDR3: CSGYRVGTEAFF

J: TRBJ2-7
V: TRBV19
CDR3: CASTPTAGGSYEQYF

J: TRBJ1-5
V: TRBV7-9
CDR3: CASSLDGRGNQPQHF

J: TRBJ2-3
V: TRBV11-2
CDR3: CASSTGQISTDTQYF

J: TRBJ2-3
V: TRBV9
CDR3: CASSVVAGVVDTQYF

J: TRBJ2-7
V: TRBV6-5
CDR3: CASSYSGAAGDRYEQYF

J: TRBJ1-2
V: TRBV29-1
CDR3: CSVTGTVYGYTF

J: TRBJ2-1
V: TRBV5-1
CDR3: CASSVGGALPSYNEQFF

J: TRBJ2-4
V: TRBV29-1
CDR3: CSVDAQDIQYF

J: TRBJ2-1
V: TRBV7-9
CDR3: CASSLVIFRDEQFF

J: TRBJ1-6
V: TRBV3-1
CDR3: CASSLLHASSPLHF

J: TRBJ1-2
V: TRBV12-3/TRBV12-4
CDR3: CASSPRGLNYGYTF

J: TRBJ2-1
V: TRBV4-3
CDR3: CASSQEDLAGGEQFF

J: TRBJ1-2
V: TRBV20-1
CDR3: CSASGSDGMYGYTF

J: TRBJ2-1
V: TRBV7-6
CDR3: CASSSESEQFF

J: TRBJ1-1
V: TRBV7-7
CDR3: CASRPVDREHTEAFF

J: TRBJ1-5
V: TRBV18
CDR3: CASSPPGSNQPQHF

J: TRBJ1-4
V: TRBV5-1
CDR3: CASSLDSTNEKLFF

J: TRBJ2-5
V: TRBV2
CDR3: CASSSVAGGGETQYF

J: TRBJ1-1
V: TRBV7-8
CDR3: CASSAIPGEAFF

J: TRBJ1-4
V: TRBV6-1
CDR3: CASSQTDRGISNEKLFF

J: TRBJ1-4
V: TRBV20-1
CDR3: CSASSGGEKLFF

J: TRBJ1-1
V: TRBV30
CDR3: CACPLPRGGNTEAFF

J: TRBJ2-5
V: TRBV20-1
CDR3: CSAREGQTGTQYF

J: TRBJ1-1
V: TRBV6-1
CDR3: CASRPPQNTEAFF

J: TRBJ1-1
V: TRBV12-3/TRBV12-4
CDR3: CASSKGAGITEAFF

J: TRBJ2-6
V: TRBV30
CDR3: CAWSQGRVAGSGANVLTF

J: TRBJ2-7
V: TRBV20-1
CDR3: CSARDPGQGTYEQYF

J: TRBJ1-1
V: TRBV19
CDR3: CASSIREDRAFF

J: TRBJ1-1
V: TRBV12-3/TRBV12-4
CDR3: CASSLFVGGFSEAFF

J: TRBJ2-5
V: TRBV29-1
CDR3: CSVEGKEWTQYF

J: TRBJ1-6
V: TRBV12-3/TRBV12-4
CDR3: CASSRKPVSSYNSPLHF

J: TRBJ1-4
V: TRBV2
CDR3: CASRYNRAKLFF

J: TRBJ2-7
V: TRBV25-1
CDR3: CASKDRGPGEQYF

J: TRBJ1-2
V: TRBV28
CDR3: CASSLFVSGKGYTF

J: TRBJ2-1
V: TRBV30
CDR3: CAWRPRDRVRANEQFF

J: TRBJ2-1
V: TRBV28
CDR3: CASSSGQPTIF

J: TRBJ1-4
V: TRBV12-3/TRBV12-4
CDR3: CASSLAGGIEKLFF

J: TRBJ2-3
V: TRBV12-3/TRBV12-4
CDR3: CASSLRRGPSDTQYF

J: TRBJ2-5
V: TRBV10-1
CDR3: CASSESGGETQYF

J: TRBJ2-1
V: TRBV13
CDR3: CASSPQGASNEQFF

J: TRBJ2-3
V: TRBV20-1
CDR3: CSAMSGSKNTQYF

J: TRBJ1-1
V: TRBV14
CDR3: CASSHLGVNTEAFF